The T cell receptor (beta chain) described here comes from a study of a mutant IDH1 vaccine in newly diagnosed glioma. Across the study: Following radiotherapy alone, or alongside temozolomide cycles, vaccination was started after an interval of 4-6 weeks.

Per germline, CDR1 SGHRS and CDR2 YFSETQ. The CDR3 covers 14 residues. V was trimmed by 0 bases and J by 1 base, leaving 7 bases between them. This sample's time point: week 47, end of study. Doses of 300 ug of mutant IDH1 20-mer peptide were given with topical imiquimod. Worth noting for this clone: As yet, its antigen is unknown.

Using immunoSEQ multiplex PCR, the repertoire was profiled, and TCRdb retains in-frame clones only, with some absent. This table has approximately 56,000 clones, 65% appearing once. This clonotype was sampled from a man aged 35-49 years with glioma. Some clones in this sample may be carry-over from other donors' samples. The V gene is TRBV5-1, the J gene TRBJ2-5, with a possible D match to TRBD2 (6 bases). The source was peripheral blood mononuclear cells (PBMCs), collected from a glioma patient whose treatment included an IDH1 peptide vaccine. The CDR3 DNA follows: TGCGCCAGCAGCTTGGGGGAGGCCCAAGAGACCCAGTACTTC. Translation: CASSLGEAQETQYF.